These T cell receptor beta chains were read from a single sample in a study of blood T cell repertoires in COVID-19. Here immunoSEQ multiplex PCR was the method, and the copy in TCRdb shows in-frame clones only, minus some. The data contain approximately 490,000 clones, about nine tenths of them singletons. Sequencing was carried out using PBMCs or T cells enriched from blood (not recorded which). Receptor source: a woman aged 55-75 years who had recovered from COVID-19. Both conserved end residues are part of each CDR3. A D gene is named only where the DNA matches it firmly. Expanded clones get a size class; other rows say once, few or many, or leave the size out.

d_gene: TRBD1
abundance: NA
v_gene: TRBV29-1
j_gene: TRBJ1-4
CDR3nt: TGCAGCGTTAACAGGGGGCGCAATGAAAAACTGTTTTTT
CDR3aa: CSVNRGRNEKLFF

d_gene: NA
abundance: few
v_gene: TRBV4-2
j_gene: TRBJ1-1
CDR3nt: TGTGCCAGCAGCCCAAGGGGAAACACTGAAGCTTTCTTT
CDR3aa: CASSPRGNTEAFF

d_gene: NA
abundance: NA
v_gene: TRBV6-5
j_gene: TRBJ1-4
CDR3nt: TGTGCCAGCAGTTCAAAAGGTCGAGGGGAAAAACTGTTTTTT
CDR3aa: CASSSKGRGEKLFF

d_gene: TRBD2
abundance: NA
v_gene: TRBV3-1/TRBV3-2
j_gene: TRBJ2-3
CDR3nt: TGTGCCAGCAGCCAAGCATCTAGCGGGAGCACAGATACGCAGTATTTT
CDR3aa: CASSQASSGSTDTQYF

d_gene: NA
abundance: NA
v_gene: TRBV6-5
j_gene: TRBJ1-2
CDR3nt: TGTGCCAGCAGCCCAACCGGGAGGTATGGCTACACCTTC
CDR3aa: CASSPTGRYGYTF

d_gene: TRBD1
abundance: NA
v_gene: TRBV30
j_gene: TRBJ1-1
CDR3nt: TGTGCCTGGGCCCGGGACAGTCGATACATGGGGACTGAAGCTTTCTTT
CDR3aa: CAWARDSRYMGTEAFF

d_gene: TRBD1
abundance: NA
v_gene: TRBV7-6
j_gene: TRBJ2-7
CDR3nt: TGTGCCAGCAGCTTGGGACAGTTCGAGAAACTTCTAGATGATCGCGAGCAGTACTTC
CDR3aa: CASSLGQFEKLLDDREQYF

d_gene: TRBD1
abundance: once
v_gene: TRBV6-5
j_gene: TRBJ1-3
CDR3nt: TGTGCCAGCAGTTACGGGGGACAGAGACTTGGAAACACCATATATTTT
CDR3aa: CASSYGGQRLGNTIYF

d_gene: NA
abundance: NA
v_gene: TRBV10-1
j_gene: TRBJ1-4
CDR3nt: TGCGCCAGCACCACTATGGAGGGATCCTACAACAGGAACGTTAATGAAAAACTGTTTTTT
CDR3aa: CASTTMEGSYNRNVNEKLFF

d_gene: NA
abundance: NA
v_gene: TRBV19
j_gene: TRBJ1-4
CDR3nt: TGTGCCAGTAGGGGGCCCAATGAAAAACTGTTTTTT
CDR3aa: CASRGPNEKLFF

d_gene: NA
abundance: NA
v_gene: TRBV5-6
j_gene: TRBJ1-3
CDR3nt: TGTGCCAGCAGCCCCCCGGGAGCTGGAAACACCATATATTTT
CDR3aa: CASSPPGAGNTIYF

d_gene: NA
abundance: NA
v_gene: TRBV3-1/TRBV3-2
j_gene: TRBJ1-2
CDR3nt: TGTGCCAGCAGCCAAGATTCAGGAGGTAACTATGGCTACACCTTC
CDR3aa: CASSQDSGGNYGYTF

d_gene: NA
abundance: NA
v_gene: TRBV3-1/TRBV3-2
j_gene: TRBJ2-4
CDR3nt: TGTGCCAGCAGCCCCCGGGTGGCGGGATTCCCCCTAGCCAAAAACATTCAGTACTTC
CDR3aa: CASSPRVAGFPLAKNIQYF

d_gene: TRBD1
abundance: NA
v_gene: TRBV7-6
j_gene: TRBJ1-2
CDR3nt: TGTGCCAGCAGCTTACAGGGGGGAACTAACTATGGCTACACCTTC
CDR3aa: CASSLQGGTNYGYTF

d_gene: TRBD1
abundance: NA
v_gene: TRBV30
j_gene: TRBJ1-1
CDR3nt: TGTGCCTGGAGTGTACAGGGGACTAGGGGACAGGAAGCTTTCTTT
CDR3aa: CAWSVQGTRGQEAFF

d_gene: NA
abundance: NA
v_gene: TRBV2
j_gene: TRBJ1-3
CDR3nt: TGTGCCAGCAGTGTATCGGGGGGATCTGGAAACACCATATATTTT
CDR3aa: CASSVSGGSGNTIYF

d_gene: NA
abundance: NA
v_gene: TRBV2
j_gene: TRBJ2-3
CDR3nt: TGTGCCAGCAGGGCCGGCGGGGGCACAGATACGCAGTATTTT
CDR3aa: CASRAGGGTDTQYF

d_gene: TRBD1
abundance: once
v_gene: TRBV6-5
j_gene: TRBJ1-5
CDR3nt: TGTGCCAGCATGGTAGGGACAGGGGGGAATCAGCCCCAGCATTTT
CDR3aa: CASMVGTGGNQPQHF

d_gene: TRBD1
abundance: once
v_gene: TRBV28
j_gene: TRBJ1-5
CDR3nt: TGTGCCACCGGGGAGAGGGGGCCCAATCAGCCCCAGCATTTT
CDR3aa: CATGERGPNQPQHF

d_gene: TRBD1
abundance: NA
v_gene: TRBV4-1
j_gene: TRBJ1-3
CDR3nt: TGCGCCAGCAGCTTACAGGGGTACTCTGGAAACACCATATATTTT
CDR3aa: CASSLQGYSGNTIYF

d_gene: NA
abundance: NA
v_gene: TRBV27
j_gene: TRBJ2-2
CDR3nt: TGTGCCAGCAGTTTCGCAGGGACATACACCGGGGAGCTGTTTTTT
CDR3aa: CASSFAGTYTGELFF

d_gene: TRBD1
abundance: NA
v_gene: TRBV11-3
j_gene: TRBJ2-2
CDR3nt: TGTGCCAGCAGCTACGCCGGGACAGCCAACACCGGGGAGCTGTTTTTT
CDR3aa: CASSYAGTANTGELFF

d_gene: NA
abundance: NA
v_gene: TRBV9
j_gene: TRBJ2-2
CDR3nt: TGTGCCAGCAGCGCGTCCGGGACACCCTACACCGGGGAGCTGTTTTTT
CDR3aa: CASSASGTPYTGELFF

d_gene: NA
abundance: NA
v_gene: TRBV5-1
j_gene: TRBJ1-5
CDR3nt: TGCGCCAGCAGCTTGGTACAGGGAGATCAGCCCCAGCATTTT
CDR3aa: CASSLVQGDQPQHF

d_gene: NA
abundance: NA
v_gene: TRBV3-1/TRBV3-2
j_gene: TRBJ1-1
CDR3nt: TGTGCCAGCAGCCAAGACAGGGTGAACACTGAAGCTTTCTTT
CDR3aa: CASSQDRVNTEAFF

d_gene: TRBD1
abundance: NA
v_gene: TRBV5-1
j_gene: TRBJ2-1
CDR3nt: TGCGCCAGCAGCTTGGCCGAGGACAGGGTTGGCAATGAGCAGTTCTTC
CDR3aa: CASSLAEDRVGNEQFF

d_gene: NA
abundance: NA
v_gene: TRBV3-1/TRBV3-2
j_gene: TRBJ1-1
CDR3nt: TGTGCCAGCAGCCAAGGGTCCGGAGTGACTGAAGCTTTCTTT
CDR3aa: CASSQGSGVTEAFF

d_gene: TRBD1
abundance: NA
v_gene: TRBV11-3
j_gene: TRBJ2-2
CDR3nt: TGTGCCAGCAGCTCCGGCCACGGACAGGGTCCTAGGGAGCTGTTTTTT
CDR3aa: CASSSGHGQGPRELFF

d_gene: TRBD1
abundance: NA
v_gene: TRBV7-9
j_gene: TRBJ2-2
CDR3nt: TGTGCCAGCCCGACCCGGGACAGAGACACCGGGGAGCTGTTTTTT
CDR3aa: CASPTRDRDTGELFF

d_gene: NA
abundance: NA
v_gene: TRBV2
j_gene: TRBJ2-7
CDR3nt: TGTGCCAGCAGAGGGACGCGGGACTACGAGCAGTACTTC
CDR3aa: CASRGTRDYEQYF

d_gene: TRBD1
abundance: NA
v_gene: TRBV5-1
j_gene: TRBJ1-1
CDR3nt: TGCGCCAGCAGCCCAGGGACAGGGAACACTGAAGCTTTCTTT
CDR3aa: CASSPGTGNTEAFF

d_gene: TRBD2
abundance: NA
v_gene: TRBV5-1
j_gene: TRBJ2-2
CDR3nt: TGCGCCAGCAGCGAGCGGGGGGGATACACCGGGGAGCTGTTTTTT
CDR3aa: CASSERGGYTGELFF

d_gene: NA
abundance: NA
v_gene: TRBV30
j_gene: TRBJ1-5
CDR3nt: TGTGCCTGGAGTCTTGCCGATAGACAGCCCCAGCATTTT
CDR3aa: CAWSLADRQPQHF

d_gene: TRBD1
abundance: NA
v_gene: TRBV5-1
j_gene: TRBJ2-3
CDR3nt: TGCGCCAGCAGTGACGGGACAGGAGGGGCAGATACGCAGTATTTT
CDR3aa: CASSDGTGGADTQYF

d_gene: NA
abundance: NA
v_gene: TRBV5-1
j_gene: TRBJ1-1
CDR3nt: TGCGCCAGCAGCGTAGGAGGGGCAGCTCCCGAAGCTTTCTTT
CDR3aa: CASSVGGAAPEAFF

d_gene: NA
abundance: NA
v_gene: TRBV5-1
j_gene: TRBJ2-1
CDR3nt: TGCGCCAGCAGCTCCGGGACAACATCTTACAATGAGCAGTTCTTC
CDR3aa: CASSSGTTSYNEQFF

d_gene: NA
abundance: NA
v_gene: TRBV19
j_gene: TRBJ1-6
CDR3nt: TGTGCCAGTAGTAAGGGGCAGTCCGGATATAATTCACCCCTCCACTTT
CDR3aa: CASSKGQSGYNSPLHF

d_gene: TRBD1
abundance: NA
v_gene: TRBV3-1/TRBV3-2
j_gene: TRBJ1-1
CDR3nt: TGTGCCAGCAGCCAACCGCACAGGGGATTTGGAACTGAAGCTTTCTTT
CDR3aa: CASSQPHRGFGTEAFF

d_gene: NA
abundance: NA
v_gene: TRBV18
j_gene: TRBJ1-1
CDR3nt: TGTGCCAGCTCCCCCGGACAGATGAACACTGAAGCTTTCTTT
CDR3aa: CASSPGQMNTEAFF

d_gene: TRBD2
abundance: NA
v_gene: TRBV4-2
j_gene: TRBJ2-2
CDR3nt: TGTGCCAGCAGCGGCGGGGGTAGCACCGGGGAGCTGTTTTTT
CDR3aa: CASSGGGSTGELFF

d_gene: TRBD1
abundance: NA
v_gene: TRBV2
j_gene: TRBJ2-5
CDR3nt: TGTGCCAGCAACCGACAGGGGGGTATGGAGACCCAGTACTTC
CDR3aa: CASNRQGGMETQYF

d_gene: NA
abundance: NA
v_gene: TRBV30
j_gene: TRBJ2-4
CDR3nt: TGTGCCTGGGATCGAGGGGGGGTTTTGGCCAAAAACATTCAGTACTTC
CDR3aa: CAWDRGGVLAKNIQYF

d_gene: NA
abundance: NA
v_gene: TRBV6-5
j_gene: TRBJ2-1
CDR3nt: TGTGCCAGCAGCAGACAGGAGACATACAATGAGCAGTTCTTC
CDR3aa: CASSRQETYNEQFF

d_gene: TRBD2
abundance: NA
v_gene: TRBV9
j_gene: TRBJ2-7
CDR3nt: TGTGCCAGCAGCGTTAGCGGGGGGAGCTCCTACGAGCAGTACTTC
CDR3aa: CASSVSGGSSYEQYF

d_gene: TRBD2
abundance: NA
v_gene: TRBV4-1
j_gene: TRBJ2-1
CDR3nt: TGCGCCAGCAGCCAAGCTGGACTAGCGGGACGCTCCTACAATGAGCAGTTCTTC
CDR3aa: CASSQAGLAGRSYNEQFF

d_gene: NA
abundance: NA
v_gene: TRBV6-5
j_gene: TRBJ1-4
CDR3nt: TGTGCCACCTTAACCCAGGGCTCAACTAATGAAAAACTGTTTTTT
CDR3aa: CATLTQGSTNEKLFF

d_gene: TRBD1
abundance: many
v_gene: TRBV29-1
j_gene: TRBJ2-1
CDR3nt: TGCAGCGTTGTTAGGGGGACAGGGGGTGATGAGCAGTTCTTC
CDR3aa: CSVVRGTGGDEQFF

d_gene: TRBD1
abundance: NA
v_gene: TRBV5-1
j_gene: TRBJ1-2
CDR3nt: TGCGCCAGCAGCTTGGCCGGGACAGGGGGCAAAGGCTACACCTTC
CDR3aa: CASSLAGTGGKGYTF

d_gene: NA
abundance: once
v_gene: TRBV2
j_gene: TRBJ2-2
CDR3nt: TGTGCCAGCAATCCGGTGTTGAACACCGGGGAGCTGTTTTTT
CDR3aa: CASNPVLNTGELFF

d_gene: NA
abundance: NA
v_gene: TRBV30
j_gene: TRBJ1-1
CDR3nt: TGTGCCTGGAAATCTCGGGGGGGGCTGAACACTGAAGCTTTCTTT
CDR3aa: CAWKSRGGLNTEAFF

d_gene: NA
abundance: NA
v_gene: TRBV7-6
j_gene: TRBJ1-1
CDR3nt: TGTGCCAGCAGCCTAGAGGGGGACGGATACACTGAAGCTTTCTTT
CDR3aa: CASSLEGDGYTEAFF

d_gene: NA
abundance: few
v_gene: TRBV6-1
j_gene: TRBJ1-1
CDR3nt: TGTGCCAGCAGTGAACTCGGGAAAAACACTGAAGCTTTCTTT
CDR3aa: CASSELGKNTEAFF

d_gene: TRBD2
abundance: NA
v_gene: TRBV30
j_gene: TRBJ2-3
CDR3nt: TGTGCCTGGAGGCGAGCGGGGGCAGATACGCAGTATTTT
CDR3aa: CAWRRAGADTQYF

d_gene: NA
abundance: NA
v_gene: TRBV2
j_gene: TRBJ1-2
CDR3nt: TGTGCCAGCAGACACAGGGAAGTCTATGGCTACACCTTC
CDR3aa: CASRHREVYGYTF

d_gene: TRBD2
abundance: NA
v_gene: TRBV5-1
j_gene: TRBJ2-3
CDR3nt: TGCGCCAGCAGCACCACTAGCGGGGGGCCGGATACGCAGTATTTT
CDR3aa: CASSTTSGGPDTQYF

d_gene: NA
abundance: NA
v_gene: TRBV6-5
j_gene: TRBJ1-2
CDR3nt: TGTGCCAGCAGCGCCCCCTTAGCTAACTATGGCTACACCTTC
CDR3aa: CASSAPLANYGYTF

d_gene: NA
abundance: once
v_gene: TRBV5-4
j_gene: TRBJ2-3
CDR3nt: TGTGCCAGCAGCTCCCTCCAGGAGGCGGGGACGCAGTATTTT
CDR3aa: CASSSLQEAGTQYF

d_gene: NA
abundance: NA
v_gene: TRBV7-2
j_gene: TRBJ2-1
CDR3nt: TGTGCCAGCAGCTTAGCCGGGGGAACCTACAATGAGCAGTTCTTC
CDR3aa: CASSLAGGTYNEQFF

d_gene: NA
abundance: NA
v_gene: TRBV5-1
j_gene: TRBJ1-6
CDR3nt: TGCGCCAGCAGCACACGGACAGCGAGCTCGGATTCACCCCTCCACTTT
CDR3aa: CASSTRTASSDSPLHF